These 25 T cell receptor beta chains share one sample of origin, sequenced in a study of technical replicates of blood from a few donors. Generated by immunoSEQ multiplex PCR, the TCRdb table keeps only in-frame clones and is missing some. The sample has about 49,000 clones, 90% to 95% seen once. The sequenced material came from PBMCs. These receptors were collected from a human donor in good health. Some clones in this sample may be carry-over from other donors' samples.

The V and J genes are TRBV27 and TRBJ1-6, with D possibly TRBD1 on 6 matching bases. The ends were cut back, 3 bases at V and 7 bases at J, with 10 bases in the middle. This CDR3 region has 14 residues. Germline assignment: CDR1 MNHEY and CDR2 SMNVEV (reference sequence). The CDR3: CASSFLDRNSPLHF. CDR3 nucleotide sequence: TGTGCCAGCAGTTTCCTGGACAGAAATTCACCCCTCCACTTT.

The chain links TRBV2 to TRBJ1-1; TRBD1 aligns across 11 bases. The CDR3 length is 14 residues. Trimming removed 6 bases from V and 5 bases from J; junction bases left unmatched: 5. Germline V CDR1 and CDR2: SNHLY, FYNNEI. CDR3 sequence: CASSADRGRTEAFF. The CDR3 DNA sequence: TGTGCCAGCAGCGCGGACAGGGGGCGGACTGAAGCTTTCTTT.

The rearrangement joins TRBV4-3 to TRBJ2-1, with 11 bases that match TRBD2. This CDR3 contains 16 residues. Germline V CDR1 and CDR2: LGHNA, YSLEER. V gave up 2 bases and J gave up 2 bases; unmatched junction bases: 2. CDR3 DNA: TGCGCCAGCAGCCAACGACTAGCGGGAACCTACAATGAGCAGTTCTTC. Its translation: CASSQRLAGTYNEQFF.

In this sample, this clone turned up a few times. The chain has TRBV30 and TRBJ2-7, with a weak D call TRBD2 (6 bases). Germline V gives CDR1 GTSNPN, CDR2 SVGIG (reference sequence). CDR3 size: 16 residues. V gave up 0 bases and J gave up 1 base, with 16 bases separating them. The CDR3 sequence: CAWSVGQWRGSYEQYF. In DNA, the CDR3 is TGTGCCTGGAGTGTAGGGCAGTGGCGGGGATCCTACGAGCAGTACTTC.

The V call is TRBV5-4, the J call TRBJ2-1; no clear D. Germline CDR1 SGHNT, CDR2 YYREEE (reference sequence). The CDR3 contains 16 residues. V lost 5 bases and J 3 bases, leaving 18 bases between the germline ends. The CDR3 DNA follows: TGTGCCAGCAGTACTATCTTACCCAGAGGCTACAATGAGCAGTTCTTC. Translated, it gives CASSTILPRGYNEQFF.

This clone was counted a few times. CDR3 bases: TGCGCCAGCAGCTTCACGGGGGGCTACAATGAGCAGTTCTTC. Protein sequence: CASSFTGGYNEQFF. The V call is TRBV5-1, the J call TRBJ2-1, with TRBD2 matching 7 bases. Trimming took 2 bases from V and 3 from J; bases not matched to a gene: 2. This CDR3 contains 14 residues. Per the germline V gene, CDR1 is SGHRS and CDR2 is YFSETQ.

The chain is built from TRBV7-9 and TRBJ1-1, with 7 bases matching TRBD1. V shed 5 bases, J shed 2 bases, and the junction held 11 bases outside the gene matches. This CDR3 is built from 16 residues. CDR1 SEHNR and CDR2 FQNEAQ come from the germline V gene (reference sequence). The CDR3 DNA is TGTGCCAGCAGCCCCCTCCCCGGGACAGACAACACTGAAGCTTTCTTT. Translation: CASSPLPGTDNTEAFF.

This clone has just one count. This chain joins TRBV9 and TRBJ1-3; unclear D gene. CDR3 length: 16 amino acids. The germline V gene encodes CDR1 SGDLS and CDR2 YYNGEE. Trimming removed 0 bases at V and 0 bases at J, with 10 bases between. The CDR3 region is CASSVETRSSGNTIYF. The CDR3 bases are TGTGCCAGCAGCGTAGAAACGAGGAGCTCTGGAAACACCATATATTTT.

The chain has TRBV4-1 and TRBJ2-5; 8 bases align to TRBD2. In germline, CDR1 is MGHRA, CDR2 YSYEKL. Unmatched junction bases numbered 2, after V lost 4 bases and J lost 1 base. This CDR3 comprises 14 residues. The DNA for the CDR3 is TGCGCCAGCAGCCTCCTAGCGGGCCAAGAGACCCAGTACTTC. Protein sequence: CASSLLAGQETQYF.

J is TRBJ1-6 and V is TRBV11-2; TRBD1 agrees at 9 bases. Germline V lookup: CDR1 SGHAT, CDR2 FQNNGV. After removal of 5 bases from V and 1 base from J, the junction contained 9 bases not matched to a gene. The CDR3 has 18 residues. CDR3 sequence reads: CASSIPTGGRSYNSPLHF. The CDR3, as DNA: TGTGCCAGCAGCATCCCGACAGGGGGAAGATCCTATAATTCACCCCTCCACTTT.

The chain is built from TRBV28 and TRBJ2-7; tentatively, D is TRBD2 (5 bases). Germline CDR1 reads MDHEN; CDR2 reads SYDVKM. The V end lost 6 bases, the J end lost 3 bases, and 15 bases lay between the germline ends. CDR3 length equals 14 residues. The CDR3 DNA reads TGTGCCAGCAGGCTCCGGGAAAAGTACTACGAGCAGTACTTC. It yields the protein CASRLREKYYEQYF.

The gene calls are TRBV6-6 and TRBJ1-2, with 7 positions matching TRBD1. The CDR3 runs to 13 residues. The trim removed 8 bases at V and 0 bases at J, leaving 3 bases unmatched. Germline V gene lookup returns CDR1 MNHNY and CDR2 SVGAGI (reference sequence). The CDR3 DNA is TGTGCCAGCGCGGGACAGACTAACTATGGCTACACCTTC. Amino acids: CASAGQTNYGYTF.

The chain recombines TRBV9 with TRBJ2-5; tentatively, D is TRBD2 (6 bases). CDR1 and CDR2 from the germline V gene are SGDLS and YYNGEE. Trimming left V 0 bases short and J 4 bases short, with 16 bases between. This CDR3 has 16 residues. CDR3 in amino acids: CASSVAVLVGGETQYF. DNA of the CDR3: TGTGCCAGCAGCGTAGCTGTTCTAGTGGGGGGAGAGACCCAGTACTTC. The whole variable domain, filled in from reference TRBV9 and TRBJ2-5, reads DSGVTQTPKHLITATGQRVTLRCSPRSGDLSVYWYQQSLDQGLQFLIQYYNGEERAKGNILERFSAQQFPDLHSELNLSSLELGDSALYFCASSVAVLVGGETQYFGPGTRLLVL.

The chain links TRBV29-1 to TRBJ1-2; TRBD1 agrees at 8 bases. The germline V gene encodes CDR1 SQVTM and CDR2 ANQGSEA. The CDR3 is made up of 14 amino acids. V trimming: 7 bases; J trimming: 3 bases; junction bases outside the gene matches: 10. CDR3 residues: CSALGRGQDYGYTF. In DNA form, the CDR3 reads TGCAGCGCGCTCGGCAGGGGGCAGGACTATGGCTACACCTTC.

This chain joins TRBV6-5 and TRBJ1-1, with D perhaps TRBD1 (5 bases). V lost 0 bases to trimming and J lost 10 bases, with 12 bases between them. CDR3 length: 13 amino acids. Germline V gene lookup returns CDR1 MNHEY and CDR2 SVGAGI. The CDR3 DNA follows: TGTGCCAGCAGTTACTCCCAGGGCGGTCGAGCTTTCTTT. Translation gives CASSYSQGGRAFF.

J is TRBJ2-2 and V is TRBV7-3, with 9 bases matching TRBD2. The CDR3 has 17 amino acids. CDR1 and CDR2 from the germline V gene are SGHTA and FQGTGA. With 5 bases clipped from V and 3 bases from J, the junction kept 10 bases outside the gene matches. DNA of the CDR3: TGTGCCAGCAGCCATCCAGCGGGAGGTCGGGACACCGGGGAGCTGTTTTTT. Translated, it gives CASSHPAGGRDTGELFF.

This clone has just one count. This sequence joins TRBV29-1 and TRBJ2-7; 8 bases are shared with TRBD2. The junction had 11 bases not matched to a gene; V was cut back by 8 bases and J by 2 bases. CDR1 is SQVTM and CDR2 is ANQGSEA in the germline V gene. CDR3 length equals 14 residues. The CDR3 DNA is TGCAGCATTGTTGAAGCGGGAGTAACCTACGAGCAGTACTTC. It encodes CSIVEAGVTYEQYF.

This chain connects TRBV7-2 to TRBJ2-7; 12 nucleotides agree with TRBD2. V dropped 5 bases and J dropped 5; count of bases not matched to a gene: 4. The CDR3 has 14 amino acids. Germline CDR1 and CDR2: SGHTA and FQGNSA. The CDR3 protein is CASSIWTSGNEQYF. CDR3 DNA sequence: TGTGCCAGCAGCATATGGACTAGCGGGAACGAGCAGTACTTC.

In its sample, this clone was seen once. The rearrangement joins TRBV4-2 to TRBJ2-3, with D possibly matching TRBD2 (5 bases). CDR1 and CDR2 from the germline V gene are LGHNA and YNFKEQ. This CDR3 contains 13 residues. Trimming took off 6 bases at V and 0 bases at J, with 7 bases between the two ends. The CDR3 bases are TGTGCCAGCAGAACGGGGAGCACAGATACGCAGTATTTT. Its protein product is CASRTGSTDTQYF.

V is TRBV5-5 and J is TRBJ1-2; TRBD1 matches 9 bases. With 2 bases clipped from V and 8 bases from J, the junction kept 13 bases outside the gene matches. Germline V gives CDR1 SGHKS, CDR2 YYEKEE (reference sequence). The CDR3 consists of 16 residues. The CDR3 protein is CASSLNGDREGGGYTF. The DNA of the CDR3 is TGTGCCAGCAGCTTAAATGGGGACAGGGAAGGTGGCGGCTACACCTTC.

This chain joins TRBV7-9 and TRBJ2-5; 8 bases map to TRBD2. This CDR3 contains 13 residues. The J segment lost 2 bases and the V segment lost 5 bases, leaving 1 base of the junction unmatched. Germline loops: CDR1 SEHNR, CDR2 FQNEAQ (reference sequence). This CDR3 is CASSRGGQETQYF. CDR3 DNA sequence: TGTGCCAGCAGCCGCGGGGGGCAAGAGACCCAGTACTTC.

The J gene is TRBJ2-5, the V gene TRBV7-2, with 7 positions matching TRBD2. The CDR3 is made up of 14 amino acids. Germline assignment: CDR1 SGHTA and CDR2 FQGNSA. The V gene end was trimmed by 3 bases and the J gene end by 1 base; junction bases not matched to a gene: 2. The DNA for the CDR3 is TGTGCCAGCAGCTTTAGCGGGCTCCAAGAGACCCAGTACTTC. Translation: CASSFSGLQETQYF.

In DNA form, the CDR3 reads TGCGCCAGCAGCTTGGTGGGACAGGGATACAATGAGCAGTTCTTC. Its translation is CASSLVGQGYNEQFF. The V and J genes are TRBV5-1 and TRBJ2-1, with 9 bases matching TRBD1. The V segment lost 0 bases and the J segment 4 bases; nucleotides outside the gene matches: 2. CDR1 is SGHRS and CDR2 is YFSETQ in the germline V gene. The CDR3 is 15 residues long.

This chain links TRBV4-1 with TRBJ2-7, with D tentatively TRBD1 (5 bases). This CDR3 comprises 15 residues. Trimming cost V 0 bases and J 2 bases, with 11 bases left between them. Germline V lookup: CDR1 MGHRA, CDR2 YSYEKL. CDR3 amino acids: CASSQDEDMAYEQYF. The CDR3 nucleotides are TGCGCCAGCAGCCAAGACGAGGACATGGCCTACGAGCAGTACTTC.

This rearrangement joins TRBV6-1 to TRBJ1-2; TRBD1 matches 8 bases. The CDR3 contains 14 residues. J lost 4 bases, V lost 7 bases, and 8 bases had no gene match. Germline assignment: CDR1 MNHNS and CDR2 SASEGT. The CDR3 sequence: CASNPGGVGYGYTF. The CDR3, as DNA: TGTGCCAGCAACCCAGGGGGCGTAGGCTATGGCTACACCTTC.